The 25 T cell receptor beta chains listed next were all sequenced from one sample in a study of T cell responses to AZD1222 COVID-19 vaccine. Clones were read by immunoSEQ multiplex PCR, and TCRdb kept only the in-frame ones, dropping some. The table shows 95,000 to 150,000 clones, with around 85% occurring only once. The sample here was peripheral blood, taken on day 0 of AZD1222 vaccination. The source of these receptors is an adult in good health.

The chain links TRBV7-9 to TRBJ1-2; D call uncertain. This CDR3 spans 13 amino acids. CDR1 is SEHNR, CDR2 FQNEAQ, per germline (reference sequence). The V end lost 0 bases, the J end lost 5 bases, and 7 bases lay between the germline ends. CDR3 sequence reads: CASSLASGYGYTF. The CDR3 nucleotides read TGTGCCAGCAGCTTAGCTTCGGGGTATGGCTACACCTTC.

V and J are TRBV11-3 and TRBJ2-3, with 7 bases that match TRBD2. Germline values: CDR1 SGHNT, CDR2 YENEEA. V dropped 5 bases and J dropped 5; count of bases not matched to a gene: 19. This CDR3 region has 18 residues. CDR3 sequence (DNA): TGTGCCAGCAGCGGGCGACACACTAGCCCTACGGGGGGAGATACGCAGTATTTT. Translated: CASSGRHTSPTGGDTQYF.

This chain uses TRBV9 with TRBJ1-2, with 7 bases identical to TRBD1. Trimming removed 0 bases from V and 6 bases from J; junction bases left unmatched: 5. Germline lookup yields CDR1 SGDLS and CDR2 YYNGEE. The CDR3 covers 14 residues. Here the CDR3 reads CASSVVQGVNGYTF. The CDR3 nucleotides read TGTGCCAGCAGCGTAGTTCAGGGGGTGAATGGCTACACCTTC. Looking up the rest from reference TRBV9 and TRBJ1-2 gives the full variable domain: DSGVTQTPKHLITATGQRVTLRCSPRSGDLSVYWYQQSLDQGLQFLIQYYNGEERAKGNILERFSAQQFPDLHSELNLSSLELGDSALYFCASSVVQGVNGYTFGSGTRLTVV.

This chain uses TRBV21-1 with TRBJ2-1. TRBV21-1 constitutes a pseudogene. This CDR3 contains 18 residues. DNA of the CDR3: TGTGCCAGCACCACCGGGACGGCCCCGGTCAGCTCCTACAATGAGCAGTTCTTC. It yields the protein CASTTGTAPVSSYNEQFF.

J is TRBJ1-3 and V is TRBV3-1 (or the pseudogene TRBV3-2); TRBD1 matches at 7 bases. Germline values: CDR1 LGHDT, CDR2 YNNKEL (reference sequence). The junction had 8 bases not matched to a gene; V was cut back by 5 bases and J by 7 bases. The CDR3 totals 14 residues. CDR3 in amino acids: CASSNDRDGNTIYF. The CDR3 bases are TGTGCCAGCAGCAATGACAGGGACGGGAACACCATATATTTT.

This clone was seen just once. Here the CDR3 reads CASSFELHANEQFF. The CDR3 DNA follows: TGTGCCAGCAGCTTTGAACTCCATGCCAATGAGCAGTTCTTC. The chain couples TRBV5-4 to TRBJ2-1, with D uncertain. The CDR3 covers 14 residues. The V end lost 2 bases, the J end lost 6 bases, and 12 bases lay between the germline ends. CDR1 and CDR2 from the germline V gene are SGHNT and YYREEE (reference sequence). The variable domain in full, completed from reference TRBV5-4 and TRBJ2-1, reads ETGVTQSPTHLIKTRGQQVTLRCSSQSGHNTVSWYQQALGQGPQFIFQYYREEENGRGNFPPRFSGLQFPNYSSELNVNALELDDSALYLCASSFELHANEQFFGPGTRLTVL.

The chain combines TRBV3-1 (or the pseudogene TRBV3-2) with TRBJ2-5; D is unresolved. V was trimmed by 2 bases and J by 2 bases, leaving 12 bases between them. Germline V gene lookup returns CDR1 LGHDT and CDR2 YNNKEL (reference sequence). The CDR3 runs to 15 residues. CDR3 DNA: TGTGCCAGCAGCCAAAGTGAGATCGTGCAAGAGACCCAGTACTTC. Protein product: CASSQSEIVQETQYF.

The V gene is TRBV7-8, the J gene TRBJ1-2; 8 positions match TRBD1. Germline V lookup: CDR1 SGHVS, CDR2 FQNEAQ. Trimming removed 5 bases from V and 6 bases from J; junction bases left unmatched: 17. CDR3 length: 17 residues. The CDR3 nucleotides read TGTGCCAGCAGCCCCATCCCCCAACAGGGGGATGTTGATGGCTACACCTTC. Amino acids: CASSPIPQQGDVDGYTF.

The chain joins TRBV7-8 to TRBJ1-3, with D maybe TRBD1 (5 bases). The CDR3 totals 14 residues. The germline V gene encodes CDR1 SGHVS and CDR2 FQNEAQ. Trimming removed 7 bases at V and 4 bases at J, with 14 bases between. The CDR3 DNA follows: TGTGCCAGCACCCTGGACATAGCCGGAAACACCATATATTTT. Amino acid sequence: CASTLDIAGNTIYF.

This clone was recorded once. The chain couples TRBV21-1 to TRBJ1-5. TRBV21-1 is recorded as a pseudogene. The CDR3 length is 9 residues. This CDR3 reads CASSGGQHF. In DNA form, the CDR3 reads TGTGCCAGCAGCGGGGGGCAGCATTTT.

This clone occurred once. The chain uses TRBV5-6 and TRBJ2-1; D is unresolved. V lost 6 bases and J lost 0, with 7 bases in between. The V gene's germline CDR1 is SGHDT and CDR2 YYEEEE. The CDR3 has 13 amino acids. The CDR3: CASNFFSYNEQFF. The CDR3 DNA reads TGTGCCAGCAACTTCTTCTCCTACAATGAGCAGTTCTTC.

V and J are TRBV4-1 and TRBJ2-2; D not certain. V lost 4 bases and J 4 bases, leaving 10 bases between the germline ends. Germline values: CDR1 MGHRA, CDR2 YSYEKL. The CDR3 contains 14 residues. In nucleotides, the CDR3 is TGCGCCAGCAGCCCTCACGGACCCACCGGGGAGCTGTTTTTT. Its translation: CASSPHGPTGELFF.

The CDR3 DNA follows: TGTGCCAGCAGCTTAGGGGGGTCCCAGTTCTTC. Translated: CASSLGGSQFF. This chain links TRBV11-2 with TRBJ2-1; D could derive from TRBD1 or TRBD2 (5 bases each). The V end was cut by 1 base, the J end by 13 bases, with 8 bases between. The germline V gene has CDR1 SGHAT and CDR2 FQNNGV. The CDR3 contains 11 residues.

The chain carries TRBV5-6 and TRBJ2-7, with D hard to call. Germline V CDR1 and CDR2: SGHDT, YYEEEE. V was cut by 0 bases and J by 7 bases, with 17 bases left in between. The CDR3 is made up of 15 amino acids. The chain's CDR3 is CASSLVGNHDLEQYF. The DNA of the CDR3 is TGTGCCAGCAGCTTGGTGGGGAACCATGACCTGGAGCAGTACTTC.

The DNA of the CDR3 is TGTGCCAGCAGTCCGACGGAGACCTACGAGCAGTACTTC. Amino acid sequence: CASSPTETYEQYF. The chain joins TRBV6-5 to TRBJ2-7; D ambiguous. V was cut by 5 bases and J by 2 bases, with 10 bases left in between. CDR3 size: 13 residues. The germline gives CDR1 MNHEY, CDR2 SVGAGI.

This CDR3 is CSVVPRGTNEQYF. Written as DNA, the CDR3 is TGCAGCGTTGTCCCCAGGGGTACCAACGAGCAGTACTTC. The rearrangement uses TRBV29-1 and TRBJ2-7; D is perhaps TRBD1 (6 bases). The CDR3 has 13 amino acids. The V gene lost 4 bases and the J gene lost 5 bases, with 15 bases spanning the gap. Germline V CDR1 and CDR2: SQVTM, ANQGSEA.

The J gene is TRBJ2-7, the V gene TRBV5-1; 8 bases fit TRBD2. V trimming: 3 bases; J trimming: 4 bases; junction bases outside the gene matches: 6. This CDR3 comprises 14 residues. The germline V gene encodes CDR1 SGHRS and CDR2 YFSETQ. In DNA form, the CDR3 reads TGCGCCAGCAGCTCTACAGCGGGGGCGTACGAGCAGTACTTC. Translated: CASSSTAGAYEQYF.

This sequence joins TRBV6-1 and TRBJ2-7; 10 bases agree with TRBD1. Germline V gives CDR1 MNHNS, CDR2 SASEGT. The CDR3 totals 15 residues. After removal of 3 bases from V and 4 bases from J, the junction contained 6 bases not matched to a gene. CDR3 sequence: CASSDGQGGAYEQYF. The CDR3 nucleotides are TGTGCCAGCAGTGATGGACAGGGGGGTGCTTACGAGCAGTACTTC.

The chain joins TRBV30 to TRBJ2-3, with TRBD2 matching over 7 bases. The CDR3 has 12 residues. Trimming removed 7 bases from V and 6 bases from J; junction bases left unmatched: 7. Germline CDR1 and CDR2: GTSNPN and SVGIG (reference sequence). The CDR3 DNA sequence: TGTGCCTCCACAGCGGGATCGGATACGCAGTATTTT. Encoded protein: CASTAGSDTQYF.

The chain combines TRBV27 with TRBJ2-3; D unclear. This CDR3 spans 15 amino acids. V was clipped by 3 bases and J by 1 base, with 11 bases between them. Germline V gene sequence: CDR1 MNHEY, CDR2 SMNVEV (reference sequence). The CDR3 DNA reads TGTGCCAGCAGTTTTGGGCAGGTACGCACAGATACGCAGTATTTT. As protein: CASSFGQVRTDTQYF.

The table lists this clone with a count of one. This sequence joins TRBV30 and TRBJ1-2; tentative D call: TRBD1 (5 bases). The length of the CDR3 is 14 residues. V lost 0 bases and J lost 1, with 9 bases in between. From germline, CDR1 is GTSNPN and CDR2 SVGIG (reference sequence). The CDR3, as DNA: TGTGCCTGGAGTGTTGGAAGGGGTAACTATGGCTACACCTTC. This codes for CAWSVGRGNYGYTF.

The V call is TRBV27, the J call TRBJ1-5; D might be TRBD1 (5 bases). The CDR3 has 16 amino acids. The germline V gene has CDR1 MNHEY and CDR2 SMNVEV (reference sequence). Trimming left V 5 bases short and J 3 bases short, with 17 bases between. The CDR3 DNA follows: TGTGCCAGCAGTCCGCAGGGTTTTTCGTCCAATCAGCCCCAGCATTTT. This translates into CASSPQGFSSNQPQHF.

This chain joins TRBV20-1 and TRBJ2-1, with no clear D. Trimming took 5 bases from V and 0 from J, leaving 20 bases between them. This CDR3 is built from 17 residues. Germline loops: CDR1 DFQATT, CDR2 SNEGSKA (reference sequence). The CDR3 DNA reads as TGCAGTGCTGGTGGCCCAAGGGCGGCGAGCTCCTACAATGAGCAGTTCTTC. Translated: CSAGGPRAASSYNEQFF.

This clone occurred a few times. The chain has TRBV14 and TRBJ2-3; TRBD2 agrees at 9 bases. The CDR3 extends over 17 amino acids. V lost 0 bases, J lost 3 bases, and 7 bases stayed unmatched. Germline values: CDR1 SGHDN, CDR2 FVKESK. CDR3 residues: CASSQDRAGGPTDTQYF. CDR3 bases: TGTGCCAGCAGCCAAGATCGGGCGGGGGGGCCTACAGATACGCAGTATTTT.

The J gene is TRBJ2-1, the V gene TRBV6-5; D could derive from TRBD1 or TRBD2 (6 bases each). The CDR3 length is 12 residues. Germline CDR1 is MNHEY and CDR2 is SVGAGI. V gave up 6 bases and J gave up 8 bases, with 11 bases separating them. The CDR3 is CASSTGAYEQFF. The DNA of the CDR3 is TGTGCCAGCAGCACGGGGGCATATGAGCAGTTCTTC.